This TCR beta chain comes out of a study of shared clonotypes between healthy human individuals. Germline V gene lookup returns CDR1 MNHEY and CDR2 SMNVEV (reference sequence). V was clipped by 5 bases and J by 5 bases, with 12 bases between them. The CDR3 is made up of 13 amino acids. Sequencing was performed with immunoSEQ multiplex PCR; in TCRdb, only in-frame clones are kept and a portion is missing. The sample consists of around 700,000 clones, 92% of them appearing once. Naive-designated CD8 cells lacked CD45RO, were positively enriched for CCR7, and omitted terminally differentiated effector memory CD45RA+ cells.

This sequence originates from a man under 40 in good health. The rearrangement links TRBV27 to TRBJ2-5, with a tentative D call TRBD2 (6 bases). The sequencing input was naive CD8+ T cells sorted from blood. CDR3 coding DNA: TGTGCCAGCAGTGGAGGGGTATGGGAGACCCAGTACTTC. It yields the protein CASSGGVWETQYF.